This T cell receptor beta chain was obtained from a study of OX40 agonist ivuxolimab in advanced cancers. Study at large: Prior anti-PD-1, anti-PD-L1 or anti-CTLA-4 therapy did not bar entry, and roughly 40% had some. The study's findings and limits: With doses of 0.1 to 3.0 mg/kg, CD4+ and CD8+ blood T cells had undergone clonal expansion by week 6.

Concerning this clone itself: Its cognate antigen is unknown.

Individuals having autoimmune disease history or systemic immunosuppression were not enrolled. TCRdb keeps only in-frame clones here, not all; method: immunoSEQ multiplex PCR. The sample carries tens of thousands of clones, approximately 93% recorded once. This CDR3 spans 14 amino acids. V gave up 9 bases and J gave up 0 bases, with 15 bases separating them. CDR1 is LNHDA, CDR2 SQIVND, per germline (reference sequence). The TCR comes from an adult with an advanced solid tumor such as melanoma, head and neck, liver or kidney cancer. The chain employs TRBV19 and TRBJ2-7; D assignment may be TRBD1 or TRBD2 (5 bases each). The source material was CD4+ or CD8+ T cells sorted from blood, sampled in a trial of the OX40 agonist ivuxolimab. For the CDR3, the DNA is TGTGCCAGGCCGCCCGGGACCCCCTCCTACGAGCAGTACTTC. It specifies CARPPGTPSYEQYF.